This T cell receptor (beta chain) appears in the sequencing data of a study of shared clonotypes between healthy human individuals. Regarding the study as a whole: A generally larger estimated richness was seen in naive subsets than in memory subsets. What limited the represented genetic and exposure-history diversity was the small number of donors.

Notes on this clone: Its matching antigen is unknown.

Germline V gene lookup returns CDR1 SGDLS and CDR2 YYNGEE. Germline trimming cut 3 bases from V and 4 bases from J; bases unmatched to any gene: 8. The CDR3 is made up of 15 amino acids. Each subset's genomic DNA was shared equally among a number of immunoSEQ plates. Sequenced by immunoSEQ multiplex PCR; TCRdb stores in-frame clones only, minus some. The sample has about 1.1 million clones; roughly 74% are singletons. The V gene is TRBV9, the J gene TRBJ2-7; TRBD1 agrees at 9 bases. The clonotype originates from a young man in good health. Some clones in this sample may be carry-over from other donors' samples. The sequencing sample was made of memory CD4+ T cells from PBMCs. As for subset: CD45RA-negative fraction. CDR3: CASSGTGDGLYEQYF. Here the CDR3 DNA reads TGTGCCAGCAGCGGGACAGGGGACGGACTGTACGAGCAGTACTTC. Filled out from reference TRBV9 and TRBJ2-7, the complete variable domain reads DSGVTQTPKHLITATGQRVTLRCSPRSGDLSVYWYQQSLDQGLQFLIQYYNGEERAKGNILERFSAQQFPDLHSELNLSSLELGDSALYFCASSGTGDGLYEQYFGPGTRLTVT.